This is a list of T cell receptor beta chains from one sample in a study of T-cell reconstitution after alpha-beta-depleted transplantation in children. Each CDR3 protein gets one entry after TCRdb re-called the PCR reads with MiXCR. The sample consists of some 390,000 distinct CDR3 sequences, 20% of them appearing once. Sequenced material: PBMCs from the stem cell graft donor, taken from the stem cell graft. All receptors derive from a human donor who donated a stem cell graft to a child with acute myeloid leukemia. CDR3s include the opening cysteine and the closing phenylalanine or tryptophan. D genes are given only for firm matches. Clone size is not always given. Where it is, it says once, few, many or a class for expanded clones.

TRBV20-1 | many | TRBD1 | CSAGGTGPHNSPLHF
TRBV24-1 | - | - | CATSDESLRTGELFF
TRBV25-1 | once | TRBD1 | CASSDRPRQGGSYNEQFF
TRBV4-1 | - | TRBD1 | CASTRQGADTEAFF
TRBV28 | - | - | CASSTPRKETQYF
TRBV15 | - | TRBD1 | CATSPGTVEAFF
TRBV15 | many | TRBD2 | CATSQTGRGPLVEQYF
TRBV7-9 | - | TRBD1 | CASSRRQGGSYNEQFF
TRBV20-1 | - | - | CSAPDFLSGANVLTF
TRBV27 | many | - | CASGNSYGYTF
TRBV20-1 | - | TRBD2 | CSASRTSVQETQYF
TRBV6-1 | many | - | CASRTLARPNEQFF
TRBV19 | many | - | CASSIITGGVTSNEQFF
TRBV6-1 | few | - | CASRQGLTGELFF
TRBV20-1 | medium-sized | TRBD2 | CSAPAGSTDTQYF
TRBV7-2 | few | - | CASSLYYNNEQFF
TRBV25-1 | many | TRBD1 | CASSERTGRSTDTQYF
TRBV2 | - | TRBD2 | CASSAGVVSLYEQYF
TRBV5-1 | few | - | CASSGRSGQETQYF
TRBV20-1 | few | - | CSARALSSAYGYTF
TRBV7-2 | - | TRBD2 | CASSPPGLAGGSGELFF
TRBV7-2 | few | - | CASTWAGSTDTQYF
TRBV12-3/TRBV12-4 | many | - | CASSRSGSYNEQFF
TRBV20-1 | - | - | CSARKDSTDTQYF
TRBV4-2 | - | TRBD1 | CASSPTRDRGHPYNEQFF
TRBV9 | - | TRBD2 | CASSASGSGTDTQYF
TRBV10-3 | few | - | CAISESRASGDGYTF
TRBV4-1 | - | TRBD2 | CASSQDPWREIWNEQFF
TRBV28 | few | - | CASTGGTARSTGELFF
TRBV12-3/TRBV12-4 | few | - | CASSLTGQQNTEAFF
TRBV13 | - | TRBD1 | CASSPDRDYEQFF
TRBV29-1 | - | - | CSVVFGSSDTQYF
TRBV12-3/TRBV12-4 | - | - | CASRRQDSNQPQHF
TRBV28 | few | TRBD1 | CASSSGQGQEEQFF
TRBV20-1 | many | - | CSVVGSYNEQFF
TRBV12-3/TRBV12-4 | - | - | CASSLAAGVFDTQYF
TRBV29-1 | - | TRBD1 | CSVLRATGGKASYEQYF
TRBV29-1 | - | - | CSLSVGGETQYF
TRBV12-3/TRBV12-4 | many | - | CASTPGTPVFEQYF
TRBV3-1 | - | - | CASSQGEAFGTEQFF
TRBV11-2 | few | TRBD2 | CASSLPGRMVYEQYF
TRBV12-3/TRBV12-4 | - | - | CASSLISGATEAFF
TRBV5-1 | - | - | CASRYDTDTQYF
TRBV11-2 | - | - | CASSLGQGNNQPQHF
TRBV12-3/TRBV12-4 | many | - | CATGPLFNYGYTF